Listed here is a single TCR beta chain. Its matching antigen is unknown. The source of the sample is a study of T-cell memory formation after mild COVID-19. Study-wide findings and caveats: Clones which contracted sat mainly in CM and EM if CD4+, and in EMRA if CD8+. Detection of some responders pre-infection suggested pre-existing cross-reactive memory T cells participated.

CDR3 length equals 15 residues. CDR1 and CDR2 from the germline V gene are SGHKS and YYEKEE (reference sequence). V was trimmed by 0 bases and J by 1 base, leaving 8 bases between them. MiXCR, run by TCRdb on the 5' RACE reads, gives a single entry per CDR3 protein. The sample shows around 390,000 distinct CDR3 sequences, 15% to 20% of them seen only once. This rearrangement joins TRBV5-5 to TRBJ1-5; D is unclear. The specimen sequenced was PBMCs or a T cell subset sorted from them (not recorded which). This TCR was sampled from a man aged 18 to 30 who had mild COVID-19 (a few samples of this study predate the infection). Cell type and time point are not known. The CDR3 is CASSLGPRSNQPQHF. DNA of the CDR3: TGTGCCAGCAGCTTGGGACCAAGGAGCAATCAGCCCCAGCATTTT.